This is a list of T cell receptor beta chains from one sample in a study of long-term antiretroviral therapy in people with HIV. The assay was immunoSEQ multiplex PCR, and TCRdb's table has in-frame clones only and misses some. Here the sample spans roughly 39,000 clones, 80% to 90% being singletons. Sequencing was performed on unsorted PBMCs, taken just before starting antiretroviral therapy. The receptor set was obtained from a woman aged 18-30 years with HIV. The CDR3 runs from the conserved cysteine through the conserved F or W. The D gene is left open where the match is weak. Expanded clones get a size class; other rows say once, few or many, or leave the size out.

j_call v_call clone_size d_call cdr3_aa cdr3_nt
TRBJ2-1 TRBV5-4 . TRBD2 CASSLRTSGRAPKLDEQFF TGTGCCAGCAGCTTGAGGACTAGCGGGAGGGCCCCTAAACTCGATGAGCAGTTCTTC
TRBJ1-1 TRBV4-1 . . CASSRGWGTNTEAFF TGCGCCAGCAGCCGAGGGTGGGGGACGAACACTGAAGCTTTCTTT
TRBJ2-7 TRBV5-1 once . CASSWRDNSYEQYF TGCGCCAGCAGCTGGAGGGACAACTCCTACGAGCAGTACTTC
TRBJ2-7 TRBV14 . TRBD2 CASSQLLAGGRNEQYF TGTGCCAGCAGCCAGCTACTAGCGGGAGGGAGGAACGAGCAGTACTTC
TRBJ2-7 TRBV6-5 . . CASSYSKGSLEQYF TGTGCCAGCAGTTACTCGAAGGGGTCCCTCGAGCAGTACTTC
TRBJ2-3 TRBV19 . TRBD2 CGAGTSIADTQYF TGTGGCGCCGGGACTAGCATCGCAGATACGCAGTATTTT
TRBJ2-1 TRBV9 once . CASSVERWDEQFF TGTGCCAGCAGCGTAGAACGTTGGGACGAGCAGTTCTTC
TRBJ1-2 TRBV28 few . CASGGRSVDGYTF TGTGCCAGCGGGGGGAGATCGGTAGATGGCTACACCTTC
TRBJ1-2 TRBV28 . . CASRGHSSSGSFVYTF TGTGCCAGCAGAGGACATTCATCATCCGGGAGCTTTGTATACACCTTC
TRBJ2-2 TRBV7-3 . TRBD2 CASSLGLAGNTGELFF TGTGCCAGCAGCCTCGGACTAGCGGGGAACACCGGGGAGCTGTTTTTT
TRBJ2-2 TRBV28 . TRBD2 CASSRGLAGTGELFF TGTGCCAGCAGTCGGGGACTAGCGGGCACCGGGGAGCTGTTTTTT
TRBJ1-3 TRBV9 once . CASSDRDTIARNTIYF TGTGCCAGCAGCGACCGGGACACCATCGCAAGAAACACCATATATTTT
TRBJ2-7 TRBV19 . TRBD2 CASSPRTSGSYEQYF TGTGCCAGTAGCCCCCGGACTAGCGGTTCCTACGAGCAGTACTTC
TRBJ2-2 TRBV5-6 . . CASSLPRESTGELFF TGTGCCAGCAGCTTGCCCAGGGAGAGCACCGGGGAGCTGTTTTTT
TRBJ2-5 TRBV28 . TRBD1 CASSLRGLAETQYF TGTGCCAGCAGTTTAAGGGGGCTGGCAGAGACCCAGTACTTC
TRBJ2-7 TRBV6-5 . . CASSSGGGAYEQYF TGTGCCAGCAGCTCCGGCGGGGGCGCCTACGAGCAGTACTTC
TRBJ2-1 TRBV5-6 . . CASSLDHFPSYNEQFF TGTGCCAGCAGCTTGGACCACTTCCCCTCCTACAATGAGCAGTTCTTC
TRBJ1-2 TRBV19 . TRBD1 CASSIQGAYGYTF TGTGCCAGTAGTATACAGGGGGCTTATGGCTACACCTTC
TRBJ2-1 TRBV28 . . CASSFYSGGYNEQFF TGTGCCAGCAGTTTCTATAGCGGAGGCTACAATGAGCAGTTCTTC
TRBJ2-7 TRBV18 . TRBD2 CASSPLDSSGRGEQYF TGTGCCAGCTCACCTCTCGACTCTAGCGGGAGGGGCGAGCAGTACTTC
TRBJ1-2 TRBV7-2 . . CASSLYERGYTF TGTGCCAGCAGCTTATACGAACGTGGCTACACCTTC
TRBJ1-4 TRBV4-1 . TRBD1 CASSQRIPGQGNEKLFF TGCGCCAGCAGCCAACGCATACCGGGACAGGGGAATGAAAAACTGTTTTTT
TRBJ2-3 TRBV5-1 . . CASSLERTSTDTQYF TGCGCCAGCAGCTTGGAACGAACGAGCACAGATACGCAGTATTTT
TRBJ2-5 TRBV5-1 . . CASSPGLQYQETQYF TGCGCCAGCAGCCCGGGACTGCAGTACCAAGAGACCCAGTACTTC
TRBJ1-5 TRBV7-2 few . CASSLGGGLSNQPQHF TGTGCCAGCAGCTTGGGCGGGGGCCTTAGCAATCAGCCCCAGCATTTT
TRBJ1-5 TRBV4-1 . . CASSQGGHQPQHF TGCGCCAGCAGCCAAGGGGGACACCAGCCCCAGCATTTT
TRBJ1-2 TRBV5-4 few TRBD1 CASRQPGQSYGYTF TGTGCCAGCAGACAACCGGGACAGAGTTATGGCTACACCTTC
TRBJ2-5 TRBV2 once . CATDGVIETQYF TGTGCCACCGATGGGGTCATCGAGACCCAGTACTTC
TRBJ2-7 TRBV10-3 . TRBD2 CAISARTSGHPTSYEQYF TGTGCCATCAGTGCCCGGACTAGCGGGCACCCAACTTCCTACGAGCAGTACTTC
TRBJ2-7 TRBV28 medium-sized . CASSPLSREYEQYF TGTGCCAGCAGCCCCTTATCCCGGGAGTACGAGCAGTACTTC
TRBJ2-1 TRBV14 . . CASSLLLEDSFGSYEQFF TGTGCCAGCAGCCTTCTGCTAGAGGACAGCTTCGGGTCATATGAGCAGTTCTTC
TRBJ2-7 TRBV29-1 . TRBD2 CSVVGLAGYRYEQYF TGCAGCGTTGTAGGACTAGCGGGATACCGATACGAGCAGTACTTC
TRBJ2-1 TRBV4-3 . . CASSHRGNEQFF TGCGCCAGCAGCCACCGAGGGAATGAGCAGTTCTTC
TRBJ1-1 TRBV19 . . CASSIGGFTEAFF TGTGCCAGTAGTATAGGGGGGTTCACTGAAGCTTTCTTT
TRBJ2-7 TRBV5-1 few TRBD1 CASSLGTGVFEQYF TGCGCCAGCAGCCTGGGGACAGGGGTGTTCGAGCAGTACTTC
TRBJ1-1 TRBV7-9 . . CASEGTEAFF TGTGCCAGCGAGGGAACCGAAGCTTTCTTT
TRBJ2-1 TRBV7-3 . TRBD1 CASSWDSYNEQFF TGTGCCAGCAGTTGGGACAGCTACAATGAGCAGTTCTTC
TRBJ2-3 TRBV4-3 . . CASSSLMGGTTDTQYF TGCGCCAGCAGCTCCTTGATGGGCGGGACCACAGATACGCAGTATTTT
TRBJ2-3 TRBV11-1 . TRBD2 CASSPTSGSADTQYF TGTGCCAGCAGCCCGACTAGCGGGAGTGCAGATACGCAGTATTTT
TRBJ2-3 TRBV6-8 . TRBD2 CASPSGGVAGTNTQYF TGTGCCAGCCCCTCGGGTGGGGTAGCGGGTACGAATACGCAGTATTTT
TRBJ1-2 TRBV5-1 few . CASSPSPDSTYGYTF TGCGCCAGCAGCCCTTCCCCGGACAGTACCTATGGCTACACCTTC
TRBJ1-2 TRBV10-3 . . CAISEDGGNYGYTF TGTGCCATCAGTGAGGACGGGGGGAACTATGGCTACACCTTC
TRBJ2-5 TRBV5-5 . . CASSKGQTQETQYF TGTGCCAGCAGCAAAGGACAGACCCAAGAGACCCAGTACTTC
TRBJ2-1 TRBV7-2 . TRBD1 CASSSGTGGQFF TGTGCCAGCAGCTCAGGGACAGGGGGGCAGTTCTTC
TRBJ2-3 TRBV6-5 . . CASRALTGKDTQYF TGTGCCAGCAGGGCCTTAACGGGAAAAGATACGCAGTATTTT
TRBJ1-5 TRBV7-8 . TRBD1 CASSSGAGQGNQPQHF TGTGCCAGCAGCTCAGGCGCGGGACAGGGCAATCAGCCCCAGCATTTT
TRBJ2-5 TRBV14 . TRBD2 CASSQDLWLAGDRRETQYF TGTGCCAGCAGCCAAGATTTATGGCTAGCGGGAGATCGTCGAGAGACCCAGTACTTC
TRBJ2-1 TRBV11-3 . TRBD2 CASQGLAGANEQFF TGTGCCAGCCAGGGACTAGCGGGAGCAAATGAGCAGTTCTTC
TRBJ1-2 TRBV4-1 . TRBD1 CASSPGQGVAYGYTF TGCGCCAGCAGCCCCGGACAGGGAGTCGCCTATGGCTACACCTTC
TRBJ2-3 TRBV5-1 . . CASFTERPSTDTQYF TGCGCCAGCTTCACTGAGAGGCCTAGCACAGATACGCAGTATTTT
TRBJ2-5 TRBV27 . TRBD1 CASSLGRGPWETQYF TGTGCCAGCAGTCTTGGCAGGGGGCCATGGGAGACCCAGTACTTC
TRBJ1-1 TRBV28 . . CASSLADLIMNTEAFF TGTGCCAGCAGTTTGGCTGACCTAATAATGAACACTGAAGCTTTCTTT
TRBJ2-1 TRBV6-6 . TRBD2 CASPRELADNEQFF TGTGCCAGTCCCCGAGAACTAGCGGACAATGAGCAGTTCTTC